The 13 T cell receptor beta chains below all came from one sample that was sequenced in a study of identical twins. TCRdb analysed the 5' RACE reads with MiXCR anew, one entry per CDR3 protein. The sample comprises about 550,000 distinct CDR3 sequences, 20% to 25% of which are singletons, and approximately 0.49% rests with the top ten. The same specimen was also included in a second study, on yellow fever vaccine responses in identical twins.

The material sequenced was CD4+ T cells sorted from blood. Source of these receptors: a woman under 30 in good health.

This clonotype came up a few times. The chain links TRBV20-1 to TRBJ2-7, with D possibly matching TRBD1 (5 bases). The CDR3 totals 13 residues. Trimming took 5 bases from V and 2 from J, leaving 13 bases between them. From germline, CDR1 is DFQATT and CDR2 SNEGSKA (reference sequence). The CDR3 DNA reads as TGCAGTGCTCTCCTAGGGGAAACCTACGAGCAGTACGTC. This translates into CSALLGETYEQYV.

This clonotype was observed a single time. The rearrangement joins TRBV3-1 to TRBJ2-5; D gene uncertain. The V gene's germline CDR1 is LGHDT and CDR2 YNNKEL (reference sequence). Trimming shortened V by 6 bases and J by 1 base, and 12 bases separated the two germline ends. CDR3 length: 14 residues. The CDR3 sequence is CASRRPGLQETQYF. The DNA of the CDR3 is TGTGCCAGCAGGAGACCGGGCCTCCAAGAGACCCAGTACTTC.

The rearrangement joins TRBV5-1 to TRBJ2-7, with 8 bases aligning to TRBD2. Germline V gene sequence: CDR1 SGHRS, CDR2 YFSETQ. V shed 4 bases, J shed 2 bases, and the junction held 11 bases outside the gene matches. There are 16 residues in the CDR3. CDR3 sequence reads: CASSVTAGVIPYEQYF. DNA of the CDR3: TGCGCCAGCAGCGTAACAGCGGGAGTTATTCCCTACGAGCAGTACTTC.

This clonotype appeared a few times. CDR3 loop: CASSWDIQETQYF. The CDR3 nucleotides read TGCGCCAGCAGCTGGGACATCCAAGAGACCCAGTACTTC. The chain recombines TRBV5-1 with TRBJ2-5; possible D gene TRBD1, 6 bases. Between the trimmed V and J ends, which lost 3 bases and 1 base, there was a span of 7 bases. Germline loops: CDR1 SGHRS, CDR2 YFSETQ. The CDR3 is made up of 13 amino acids.

This clonotype has just a few counts. V is TRBV9 and J is TRBJ2-7; D assignment may be TRBD1 or TRBD2 (5 bases each). Deletions cut 6 bases from V and 0 bases from J, with 22 bases between. Germline CDR1 and CDR2: SGDLS and YYNGEE. The CDR3 has 17 residues. The CDR3 protein is CASNKFWGTPSSYEQYF. The DNA for the CDR3 is TGTGCCAGCAACAAATTTTGGGGGACCCCGAGCTCCTACGAGCAGTACTTC.

This clonotype was counted a few times. CDR3 residues: CSASSGRASGEQFF. In nucleotides, the CDR3 is TGCAGTGCTTCTAGCGGGAGGGCCTCGGGTGAGCAGTTCTTC. This chain uses TRBV20-1 with TRBJ2-1, with 12 positions matching TRBD2. The germline CDR1 and CDR2 sequences are DFQATT and SNEGSKA (reference sequence). The CDR3 consists of 14 residues. V dropped 5 bases and J dropped 9; count of bases not matched to a gene: 8.

This chain joins TRBV24-1 and TRBJ2-1, with 8 positions matching TRBD1. CDR1 is KGHDR, CDR2 SFDVKD, per germline. J gave up 8 bases and V 3 bases, and 8 bases lay outside the gene matches. The CDR3 consists of 15 residues. The CDR3, as DNA: TGTGCCACCAGTGATCGGAATCAGGGGGCGGATGAGCAGTTCTTC. Residues: CATSDRNQGADEQFF.

This clonotype turned up a few times. The chain has TRBV5-1 and TRBJ2-5, with D possibly matching TRBD2 (6 bases). This CDR3 contains 16 residues. V was clipped by 0 bases and J by 5 bases, with 17 bases between them. Germline values: CDR1 SGHRS, CDR2 YFSETQ. CDR3 coding DNA: TGCGCCAGCAGCTTGGGAGAGACGGGAGCCCGGGAGACCCAGTACTTC. Translating gives CASSLGETGARETQYF.

This clonotype was detected a few times. CDR3 amino acids: CASSSGSAGGYTF. Here the CDR3 DNA reads TGTGCCAGCAGTTCAGGGAGCGCGGGTGGCTACACCTTC. J is TRBJ1-2 and V is TRBV12-3 or TRBV12-4; a possible D gene is TRBD1 (5 bases). The CDR3 runs to 13 residues. The V end was cut by 4 bases, the J end by 7 bases, with 13 bases between.

This clonotype was counted only a few times. The chain recombines TRBV4-2 with TRBJ2-1; 9 positions agree with TRBD2. Germline V CDR1 and CDR2: LGHNA, YNFKEQ. V lost 0 bases and J lost 0; bases outside the gene matches: 3. This CDR3 is 17 amino acids long. The CDR3: CASSQDDSGSSYNEQFF. CDR3 bases: TGTGCCAGCAGCCAAGACGATAGCGGGAGCTCCTACAATGAGCAGTTCTTC.

This clonotype came up a few times. This chain joins TRBV6-1 and TRBJ2-7, with 8 positions matching TRBD1. This CDR3 has 15 residues. V dropped 1 base and J dropped 5; count of bases not matched to a gene: 7. CDR1 and CDR2 from the germline V gene are MNHNS and SASEGT. This chain's CDR3 is CASSEGTGFFNEQYF. CDR3 bases: TGTGCCAGCAGTGAAGGGACAGGGTTTTTCAACGAGCAGTACTTC.

The chain employs TRBV23-1 and TRBJ2-7; possibly TRBD1 for D (5 bases). TRBV23-1 qualifies as an ORF whose function is uncertain. The CDR3 runs 18 residues. Trimming pared 6 bases from V and 0 bases from J, leaving 24 bases between. The CDR3 is CASSRLNRNNFLSYEQYV. CDR3 bases: TGCGCCAGCAGCCGGTTGAACAGGAATAATTTCCTCTCCTACGAGCAGTACGTC.

V usage is TRBV12-3 or TRBV12-4 and J usage is TRBJ2-2; D unresolved. This CDR3 has 12 amino acids. Trimming took off 7 bases at V and 1 base at J, with 4 bases between the two ends. In DNA, the CDR3 is TGTGCCAGCAAAAAGAACACCGGGGAGCTGTTTTTT. Amino acids: CASKKNTGELFF.